Below are 21 T cell receptor beta chains sequenced from a single sample in a study of blood T cell repertoires in COVID-19. Using immunoSEQ multiplex PCR, the repertoire was profiled, and TCRdb retains in-frame clones only, with some absent. The sample shows 400,000 or so clones, roughly 90% of them seen only once. The specimen sequenced was peripheral blood. The receptor source for this set is a man younger than 35 with COVID-19, enrolled during active disease.

The rearrangement links TRBV5-1 to TRBJ1-1; 7 bases align to TRBD1. The trim removed 4 bases at V and 1 base at J, leaving 7 bases unmatched. Germline loops: CDR1 SGHRS, CDR2 YFSETQ. There are 15 residues in the CDR3. This CDR3 is CASSETGTANTEAFF. CDR3 DNA sequence: TGCGCCAGCAGCGAAACCGGGACAGCGAACACTGAAGCTTTCTTT.

This chain uses TRBV2 with TRBJ1-5; 7 bases are shared with TRBD1. The CDR3 spans 16 residues. CDR1 and CDR2 (germline): SNHLY, FYNNEI. The trim removed 5 bases at V and 0 bases at J, leaving 7 bases unmatched. DNA of the CDR3: TGTGCCAGCAGTAAGGGACAGATTTATAGCAATCAGCCCCAGCATTTT. It yields the protein CASSKGQIYSNQPQHF.

V gene TRBV18 combines with J gene TRBJ2-5, with a weak D call TRBD2 (5 bases). Per the germline V gene, CDR1 is KGHSH and CDR2 is LQKENI. V lost 3 bases, J lost 4 bases, and 9 bases lay in between. The CDR3 loop spans 13 amino acids. This CDR3 reads CASSPEDRETQYF. The CDR3 DNA is TGTGCCAGCTCACCGGAGGACCGAGAGACCCAGTACTTC.

The J gene is TRBJ2-4, the V gene TRBV18; 7 bases map to TRBD1. This CDR3 region has 15 residues. Germline lookup yields CDR1 KGHSH and CDR2 LQKENI. Trimming at V came to 1 base and at J to 3 bases, leaving 3 bases not matched to a gene. The CDR3 coding sequence is TGTGCCAGCTCACCACAGGGGGCGAGCAAAAACATTCAGTACTTC. The encoded protein is CASSPQGASKNIQYF. Full variable domain (missing parts from reference TRBV18 and TRBJ2-4): NAGVMQNPRHLVRRRGQEARLRCSPMKGHSHVYWYRQLPEEGLKFMVYLQKENIIDESGMPKERFSAEFPKEGPSILRIQQVVRGDSAAYFCASSPQGASKNIQYFGAGTRLSVL.

The gene calls are TRBV5-8 and TRBJ1-2, with no clear D. Trimming left V 3 bases short and J 7 bases short, with 19 bases between. CDR1 SGHTS and CDR2 YDEGEE come from the germline V gene. The CDR3 is made up of 15 amino acids. The CDR3 loop reads CASSWRRAGGSGYTF. The CDR3, as DNA: TGTGCCAGCAGCTGGCGGAGGGCAGGCGGATCTGGCTACACCTTC.

DNA of the CDR3: TGTGCCAGCAGCCAATGGGGCGGGATCCGCACAGATACGCAGTATTTT. It yields the protein CASSQWGGIRTDTQYF. V gene TRBV14 combines with J gene TRBJ2-3; D is perhaps TRBD2 (6 bases). Trimming removed 2 bases from V and 1 base from J, with 13 bases in between. The germline CDR1 and CDR2 sequences are SGHDN and FVKESK. The CDR3 loop spans 16 amino acids.

This sequence joins TRBV5-1 and TRBJ2-3, with 11 bases identical to TRBD2. Germline trimming cut 6 bases from V and 0 bases from J; bases unmatched to any gene: 6. The CDR3 spans 16 residues. CDR1 and CDR2 (germline): SGHRS, YFSETQ. CDR3 protein: CASTSRTSGSTDTQYF. The CDR3 coding sequence is TGCGCCAGCACCTCAAGGACTAGCGGGAGCACAGATACGCAGTATTTT.

This clone was found once. Within the sample, other DNA sequences also encode this same CDR3. V gene TRBV5-1 combines with J gene TRBJ2-7; TRBD1 might be the D (5 bases). The CDR3 contains 13 residues. V lost 3 bases and J lost 1, with 8 bases in between. CDR1 and CDR2 (germline): SGHRS, YFSETQ. The CDR3 nucleotides read TGCGCCAGCAGCTCTCAGGGATCCTACGAGCAGTACTTC. It encodes CASSSQGSYEQYF.

This clone came up once. V gene TRBV5-1 combines with J gene TRBJ2-3; no clear D gene. CDR3 length: 14 residues. Germline lookup yields CDR1 SGHRS and CDR2 YFSETQ. With 0 bases removed from V and 6 bases from J, the gap between germline ends came to 11 bases. This CDR3 is CASSLANLEDTQYF. The CDR3 region has the DNA TGCGCCAGCAGCTTGGCCAACTTAGAGGATACGCAGTATTTT.

The chain combines TRBV9 with TRBJ2-5; 9 positions agree with TRBD2. Germline V gene data show CDR1 as SGDLS and CDR2 as YYNGEE. The junction had 8 bases not matched to a gene; V was cut back by 3 bases and J by 5 bases. This CDR3 contains 15 residues. DNA for the CDR3: TGTGCCAGCAGCGCTCTCAGCGGGAGGAGGGAGACCCAGTACTTC. Protein: CASSALSGRRETQYF.

This chain connects TRBV11-3 to TRBJ2-1, with D possibly matching TRBD1 (5 bases). The CDR3 sequence is 15 residues long. Trimming pared 7 bases from V and 0 bases from J, leaving 13 bases between. Germline-derived CDR1 and CDR2 are SGHNT and YENEEA. The CDR3 coding sequence is TGTGCCAGCACCGCGACAGTTAGCTCCTACAATGAGCAGTTCTTC. Translation: CASTATVSSYNEQFF.

The chain carries TRBV15 and TRBJ1-1; D not resolved. This CDR3 is built from 14 residues. CDR1 and CDR2 (germline): LNHNV, YYDKDF (reference sequence). The V gene lost 0 bases and the J gene lost 4 bases, with 9 bases spanning the gap. Here the CDR3 reads CATSRDWRATEAFF. CDR3 nucleotides: TGTGCCACCAGCAGAGATTGGCGGGCCACTGAAGCTTTCTTT.

The chain has TRBV13 and TRBJ2-7; no firm D call. Germline loops: CDR1 PRHDT, CDR2 FYEKMQ (reference sequence). CDR3 length equals 13 residues. V lost 5 bases to trimming and J lost 4 bases, with 12 bases between them. The CDR3 DNA reads as TGTGCCAGCAGCCACGCGGCGGATTACGAGCAGTACTTC. Amino acids: CASSHAADYEQYF.

CDR3 amino acids: CASSFSSGQGYGYTF. CDR3 bases: TGTGCCAGCAGCTTTTCTTCAGGACAGGGGTATGGCTACACCTTC. The chain joins TRBV7-8 to TRBJ1-2; TRBD1 agrees at 9 bases. The CDR3 is 15 residues long. Germline values: CDR1 SGHVS, CDR2 FQNEAQ. V lost 3 bases to trimming and J lost 5 bases; unmatched junction nucleotides: 7.

The chain uses TRBV30 and TRBJ1-1; no reliable D call. The CDR3 is made up of 14 amino acids. CDR1 and CDR2 from the germline V gene are GTSNPN and SVGIG (reference sequence). Trimming removed 0 bases at V and 0 bases at J, with 8 bases between. CDR3 amino acids: CAWSVSLMNTEAFF. CDR3 sequence (DNA): TGTGCCTGGAGTGTATCACTCATGAACACTGAAGCTTTCTTT.

The genes are TRBV5-1 and TRBJ2-5; 7 bases fit TRBD2. Germline V gene lookup returns CDR1 SGHRS and CDR2 YFSETQ. The CDR3 sequence is 16 residues long. Trimming cost V 0 bases and J 2 bases; bases outside gene matches: 7. CDR3 nucleotides: TGCGCCAGCAGCTTGGCCTGGGGGGGTCCTCAAGAGACCCAGTACTTC. This gives the protein CASSLAWGGPQETQYF. Variable domain in full (rest from reference TRBV5-1 and TRBJ2-5): KAGVTQTPRYLIKTRGQQVTLSCSPISGHRSVSWYQQTPGQGLQFLFEYFSETQRNKGNFPGRFSGRQFSNSRSEMNVSTLELGDSALYLCASSLAWGGPQETQYFGPGTRLLVL.

The count of this clone is one. The chain recombines TRBV11-3 with TRBJ1-1; D not certain. V lost 3 bases to trimming and J lost 3 bases, with 14 bases between them. CDR3 length: 15 amino acids. Germline CDR1 is SGHNT and CDR2 is YENEEA. This CDR3 reads CASSLFRGRDTEAFF. CDR3 DNA sequence: TGTGCCAGCAGCTTGTTCAGAGGGCGGGACACTGAAGCTTTCTTT.

V is TRBV29-1 and J is TRBJ2-7, with D possibly matching TRBD1 (5 bases). The CDR3 length is 13 residues. Per germline, CDR1 SQVTM and CDR2 ANQGSEA. V shed 7 bases and J shed 3 bases, with 16 bases lying between them. CDR3 nucleotides: TGCAGCGCCAAAGGAAGGGGCTACTACGAGCAGTACTTC. It is translated as CSAKGRGYYEQYF.

The chain couples TRBV7-8 to TRBJ2-1; possibly TRBD1 for D (5 bases). Germline CDR1 reads SGHVS; CDR2 reads FQNEAQ. V was pared by 0 bases and J by 5 bases, with 20 bases between. This CDR3 region has 18 residues. CDR3 loop: CASSLARWGLGVNNEQFF. CDR3 nucleotide sequence: TGTGCCAGCAGCTTAGCACGCTGGGGCCTTGGCGTTAACAATGAGCAGTTCTTC.

V and J are TRBV4-1 and TRBJ2-1; TRBD2 agrees at 8 bases. V was pared by 4 bases and J by 6 bases, with 8 bases of the junction left unmatched. The germline V gene has CDR1 MGHRA and CDR2 YSYEKL. This CDR3 contains 15 residues. CDR3 sequence reads: CASSPGPSGFNEQFF. CDR3 DNA sequence: TGCGCCAGCAGCCCCGGTCCTAGCGGGTTCAATGAGCAGTTCTTC.

This clone has just one count. The chain combines TRBV5-4 with TRBJ2-1; 10 bases map to TRBD2. Germline-derived CDR1 and CDR2 are SGHNT and YYREEE (reference sequence). The CDR3 runs to 15 residues. Unmatched junction bases numbered 5, after V lost 4 bases and J lost 4 bases. The CDR3 DNA reads as TGTGCCAGCAGCCCAGCGGGAGGGCTGTACAATGAGCAGTTCTTC. This codes for CASSPAGGLYNEQFF.